This TCR beta chain was recorded in a study of blood T cell repertoires in COVID-19. In the study overall: The analysed material was cDNA or gDNA that came from T cells, B-cell-depleted T cells, or PBMCs.

CDR3 length: 16 residues. V lost 2 bases, J lost 5 bases, and 16 bases lay in between. Germline CDR1 is LNHDA and CDR2 is SQIVND (reference sequence). In the original workflow: Amplification from reference gene primers served as the basis for estimated nucleated cell counts. Clones were read by immunoSEQ multiplex PCR, and TCRdb kept only the in-frame ones, dropping some. V and J calls and clone size are copied from that table; D and trimming were computed from the DNA. The sample includes 180,000 or so clones, 70% to 80% of them seen just once. The rearrangement uses TRBV19 and TRBJ2-1; weak D call: TRBD2 (6 bases). The TCR comes from a man over 45 who had recovered from COVID-19. Sequences were obtained from peripheral blood. The CDR3 DNA reads TGTGCCAGTAGTATAATTACCGGGAGTAGGAACAATGAGCAGTTCTTC. This gives the protein CASSIITGSRNNEQFF. The full variable domain, in which reference TRBV19 and TRBJ2-1 provide the parts outside the CDR3, is DGGITQSPKYLFRKEGQNVTLSCEQNLNHDAMYWYRQDPGQGLRLIYYSQIVNDFQKGDIAEGYSVSREKKESFPLTVTSAQKNPTAFYLCASSIITGSRNNEQFFGPGTRLTVL.